Listed here are 6 T cell receptor beta chains from one sample, sequenced in a study of T-cell memory formation after mild COVID-19. TCRdb ran MiXCR on the 5' RACE reads and lists one entry per CDR3 protein. The table shows about 110,000 distinct CDR3 sequences, with over 15% occurring only once. Sample: PBMCs or a T cell subset sorted from them (not recorded which). The receptors were sampled from an adult woman who had mild COVID-19 (a few samples of this study predate the infection). Cell type and time point are not known.

This clonotype came up a few times. The chain joins TRBV14 to TRBJ2-1; 9 nucleotides line up with TRBD2. This CDR3 is built from 13 residues. The trim removed 6 bases at V and 5 bases at J, leaving 2 bases unmatched. Germline CDR1 SGHDN, CDR2 FVKESK. CDR3: CASSSSGNNEQFF. CDR3 nucleotide sequence: TGTGCCAGCAGTTCTAGCGGGAACAATGAGCAGTTCTTC.

The chain is built from TRBV7-9 and TRBJ2-7; tentative D call: TRBD2 (6 bases). Germline CDR1 is SEHNR and CDR2 is FQNEAQ (reference sequence). The CDR3 is made up of 17 amino acids. Trimming took off 1 base at V and 3 bases at J, with 19 bases between the two ends. CDR3 sequence: CASSLVGGSTPSYEQYF. The CDR3, as DNA: TGTGCCAGCAGCTTAGTGGGAGGATCCACCCCTAGCTACGAGCAGTACTTC. Full variable domain (rest looked up from reference TRBV7-9 and TRBJ2-7): DTGVSQNPRHKITKRGQNVTFRCDPISEHNRLYWYRQTLGQGPEFLTYFQNEAQLEKSRLLSDRFSAERPKGSFSTLEIQRTEQGDSAMYLCASSLVGGSTPSYEQYFGPGTRLTVT.

CDR3 sequence (DNA): TGTGCCAGCAGCCGGGACCTTGGTAATGAGCAGTTCTTC. Translated, it gives CASSRDLGNEQFF. V is TRBV7-6 and J is TRBJ2-1, with D perhaps being TRBD1 or TRBD2 (5 bases each). The CDR3 covers 13 residues. Germline-derived CDR1 and CDR2 are SGHVS and FNYEAQ. Trimming removed 5 bases at V and 7 bases at J, with 12 bases between.

This clonotype was counted a few times. The chain carries TRBV12-3 or TRBV12-4 and TRBJ2-1; 11 bases match TRBD2. The CDR3 is 16 amino acids. The V segment lost 5 bases and the J segment 3 bases; nucleotides outside the gene matches: 6. CDR3 amino acids: CASSPELAGGYNEQFF. The CDR3 bases are TGTGCCAGCAGTCCGGAGCTAGCGGGAGGCTACAATGAGCAGTTCTTC.

This clonotype was detected a few times. This sequence joins TRBV6-5 and TRBJ1-2, with D possibly being TRBD1 (6 bases). Trimming took 0 bases from V and 7 from J, leaving 12 bases between them. Germline V gives CDR1 MNHEY, CDR2 SVGAGI. This CDR3 is built from 14 residues. CDR3 DNA sequence: TGTGCCAGCAGTTACTCGCAGGGGAAAAGTGGCTACACCTTC. This encodes CASSYSQGKSGYTF.

This chain joins TRBV2 and TRBJ2-1; 7 nucleotides agree with TRBD2. The CDR3 spans 16 residues. The germline CDR1 and CDR2 sequences are SNHLY and FYNNEI. V shed 3 bases, J shed 2 bases, and the junction held 7 bases outside the gene matches. CDR3 loop: CASSEVELAAYNEQFF. In DNA, the CDR3 is TGTGCCAGCAGTGAGGTGGAGCTAGCGGCCTACAATGAGCAGTTCTTC.